In this sample, the clone carrying this T cell receptor beta chain turned up once. The sample comes from a study of shared T cell receptors in the human thymus. Germline values: CDR1 SGHTA, CDR2 FQGNSA. The CDR3 has 18 amino acids. Trimming cost V 2 bases and J 3 bases, with 23 bases left between them. Generated by immunoSEQ multiplex PCR, the TCRdb table keeps only in-frame clones and is missing some. The table shows 700,000 or so clones, with 70% to 90% occurring only once. The same specimen was also included in a second study, on human thymus T cells.

The chain recombines TRBV7-2 with TRBJ2-7; no clear D gene. The specimen was thymocytes. The receptor was isolated from a girl in the first two years of life with a congenital heart defect. In DNA form, the CDR3 reads TGTGCCAGCAGCTTATCCCGATACCAACACCAGCAGGACTACGAGCAGTACTTC. As protein: CASSLSRYQHQQDYEQYF.